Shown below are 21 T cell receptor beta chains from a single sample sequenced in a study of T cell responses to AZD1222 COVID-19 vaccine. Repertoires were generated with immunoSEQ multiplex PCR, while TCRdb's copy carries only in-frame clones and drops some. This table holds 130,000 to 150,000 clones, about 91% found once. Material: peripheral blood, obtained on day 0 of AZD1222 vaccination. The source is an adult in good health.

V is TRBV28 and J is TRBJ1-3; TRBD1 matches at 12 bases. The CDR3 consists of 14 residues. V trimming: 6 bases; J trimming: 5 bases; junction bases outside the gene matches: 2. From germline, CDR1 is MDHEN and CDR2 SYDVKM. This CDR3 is CASRGTGGRNTIYF. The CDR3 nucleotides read TGTGCCAGCAGGGGGACAGGGGGCAGAAACACCATATATTTT.

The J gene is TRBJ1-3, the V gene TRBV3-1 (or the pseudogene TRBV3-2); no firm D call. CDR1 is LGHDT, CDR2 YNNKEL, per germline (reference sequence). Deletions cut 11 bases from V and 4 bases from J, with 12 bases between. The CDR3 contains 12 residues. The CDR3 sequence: CASGLDGNTIYF. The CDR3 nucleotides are TGTGCCTCGGGGTTGGACGGAAACACCATATATTTT.

Written as DNA, the CDR3 is TGTGCCAGTAGTATTCGTGGGGGCGAGGGTCAGCCCCAGCATTTT. It is translated as CASSIRGGEGQPQHF. The chain carries TRBV19 and TRBJ1-5; possibly TRBD1 for D (6 bases). Germline CDR1 LNHDA, CDR2 SQIVND (reference sequence). The V end lost 3 bases, the J end lost 6 bases, and 15 bases lay between the germline ends. The CDR3 is 15 amino acids. The full variable domain, in which reference TRBV19 and TRBJ1-5 provide the parts outside the CDR3, is DGGITQSPKYLFRKEGQNVTLSCEQNLNHDAMYWYRQDPGQGLRLIYYSQIVNDFQKGDIAEGYSVSREKKESFPLTVTSAQKNPTAFYLCASSIRGGEGQPQHFGDGTRLSIL.

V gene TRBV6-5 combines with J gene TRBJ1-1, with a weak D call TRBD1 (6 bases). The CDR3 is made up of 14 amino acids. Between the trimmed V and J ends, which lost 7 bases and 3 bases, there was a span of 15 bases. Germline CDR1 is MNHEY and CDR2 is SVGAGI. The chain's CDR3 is CASTKKGQDTEAFF. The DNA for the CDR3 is TGTGCCAGCACCAAAAAGGGACAAGACACTGAAGCTTTCTTT.

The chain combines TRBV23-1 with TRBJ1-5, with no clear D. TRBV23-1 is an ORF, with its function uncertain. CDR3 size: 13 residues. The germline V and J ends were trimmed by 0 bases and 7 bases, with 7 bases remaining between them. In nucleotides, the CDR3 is TGCGCCAGCAGTCAATCGTTGGGACAGCCCCAGCATTTT. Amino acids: CASSQSLGQPQHF.

The CDR3 is CASSSGQAFGMNTEAFF. CDR3 in DNA: TGTGCCAGCAGCTCCGGACAGGCCTTCGGGATGAACACTGAAGCTTTCTTT. This chain connects TRBV7-8 to TRBJ1-1; 7 bases agree with TRBD1. Germline V gene lookup returns CDR1 SGHVS and CDR2 FQNEAQ. Trimming took 4 bases from V and 0 from J; bases not matched to a gene: 11. The CDR3 totals 17 residues.

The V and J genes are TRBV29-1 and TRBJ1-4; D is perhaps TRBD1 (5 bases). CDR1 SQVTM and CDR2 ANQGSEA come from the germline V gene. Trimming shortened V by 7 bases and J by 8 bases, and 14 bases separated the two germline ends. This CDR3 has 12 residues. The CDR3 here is CSERGSGEKLFF. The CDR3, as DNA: TGCAGCGAGCGGGGGTCAGGAGAAAAACTGTTTTTT.

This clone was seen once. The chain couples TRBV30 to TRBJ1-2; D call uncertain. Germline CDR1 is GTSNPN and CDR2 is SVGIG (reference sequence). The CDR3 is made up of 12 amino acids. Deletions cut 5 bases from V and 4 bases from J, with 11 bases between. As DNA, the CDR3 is TGTGCCTGGCGTCCGGGCCCCTATGGCTACACCTTC. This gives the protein CAWRPGPYGYTF.

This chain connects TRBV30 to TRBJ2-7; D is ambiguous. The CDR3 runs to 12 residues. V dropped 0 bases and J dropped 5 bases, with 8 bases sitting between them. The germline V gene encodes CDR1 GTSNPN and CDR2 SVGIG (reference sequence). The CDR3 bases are TGTGCCTGGAGTGTACGTGTAAACGAGCAGTACTTC. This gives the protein CAWSVRVNEQYF.

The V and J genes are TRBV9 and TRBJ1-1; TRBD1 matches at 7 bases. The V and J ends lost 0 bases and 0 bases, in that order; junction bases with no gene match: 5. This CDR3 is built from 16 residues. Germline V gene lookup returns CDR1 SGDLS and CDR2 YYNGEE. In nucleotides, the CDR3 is TGTGCCAGCAGCGTAGAAGACGGGACAGTGAACACTGAAGCTTTCTTT. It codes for CASSVEDGTVNTEAFF.

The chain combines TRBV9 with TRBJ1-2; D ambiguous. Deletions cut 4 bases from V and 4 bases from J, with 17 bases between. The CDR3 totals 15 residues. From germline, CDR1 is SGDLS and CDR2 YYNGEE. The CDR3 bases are TGTGCCAGCAGCTCCTTGGGCAGCGGAGGCTATGGCTACACCTTC. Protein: CASSSLGSGGYGYTF.

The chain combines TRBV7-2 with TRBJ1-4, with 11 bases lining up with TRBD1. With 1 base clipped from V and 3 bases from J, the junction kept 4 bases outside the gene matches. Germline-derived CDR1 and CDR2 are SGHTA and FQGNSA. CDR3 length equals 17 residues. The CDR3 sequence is CASSLVGQGAANEKLFF. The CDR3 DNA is TGTGCCAGCAGCTTAGTAGGACAGGGGGCGGCTAATGAAAAACTGTTTTTT.

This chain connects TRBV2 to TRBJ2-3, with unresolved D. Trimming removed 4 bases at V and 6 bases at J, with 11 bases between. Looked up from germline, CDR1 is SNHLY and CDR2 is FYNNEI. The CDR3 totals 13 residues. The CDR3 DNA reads TGTGCCAGCAGTGGTCCCCGGACCGATACGCAGTATTTT. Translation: CASSGPRTDTQYF.

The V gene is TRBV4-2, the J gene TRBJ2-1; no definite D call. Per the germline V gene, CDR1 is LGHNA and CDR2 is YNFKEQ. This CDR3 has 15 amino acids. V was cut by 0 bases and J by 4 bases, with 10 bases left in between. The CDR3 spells CASSQETPAYNEQFF. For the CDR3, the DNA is TGTGCCAGCAGCCAAGAAACACCGGCTTACAATGAGCAGTTCTTC.

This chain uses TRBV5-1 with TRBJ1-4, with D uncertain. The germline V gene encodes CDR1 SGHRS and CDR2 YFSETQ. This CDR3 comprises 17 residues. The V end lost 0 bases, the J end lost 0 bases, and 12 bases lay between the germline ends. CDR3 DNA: TGCGCCAGCAGCTTGGTAGGGCGGACGACAACTAATGAAAAACTGTTTTTT. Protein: CASSLVGRTTTNEKLFF.

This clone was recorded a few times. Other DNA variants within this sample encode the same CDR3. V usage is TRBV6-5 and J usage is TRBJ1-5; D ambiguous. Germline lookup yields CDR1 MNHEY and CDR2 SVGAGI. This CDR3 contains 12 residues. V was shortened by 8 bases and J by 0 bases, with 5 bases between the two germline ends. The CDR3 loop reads CASGNSNQPQHF. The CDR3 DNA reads TGTGCCAGCGGAAATAGCAATCAGCCCCAGCATTTT.

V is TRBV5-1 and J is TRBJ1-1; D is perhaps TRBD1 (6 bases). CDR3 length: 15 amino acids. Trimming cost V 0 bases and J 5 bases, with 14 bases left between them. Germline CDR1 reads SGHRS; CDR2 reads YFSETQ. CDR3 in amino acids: CASSLEGTPGTEAFF. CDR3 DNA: TGCGCCAGCAGCTTGGAAGGGACACCGGGAACTGAAGCTTTCTTT.

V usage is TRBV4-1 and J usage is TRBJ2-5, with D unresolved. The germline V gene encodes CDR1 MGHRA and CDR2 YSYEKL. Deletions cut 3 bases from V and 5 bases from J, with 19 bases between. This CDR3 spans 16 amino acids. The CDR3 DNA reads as TGCGCCAGCAGCCACGTTTTTTATTTGGCCGCGGAGACCCAGTACTTC. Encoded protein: CASSHVFYLAAETQYF.

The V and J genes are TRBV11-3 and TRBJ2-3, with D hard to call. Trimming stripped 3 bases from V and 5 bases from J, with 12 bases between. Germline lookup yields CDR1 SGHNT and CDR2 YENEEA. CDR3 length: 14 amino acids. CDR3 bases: TGTGCCAGCAGCTTCGGTAATAGAGAAGATACGCAGTATTTT. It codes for CASSFGNREDTQYF.

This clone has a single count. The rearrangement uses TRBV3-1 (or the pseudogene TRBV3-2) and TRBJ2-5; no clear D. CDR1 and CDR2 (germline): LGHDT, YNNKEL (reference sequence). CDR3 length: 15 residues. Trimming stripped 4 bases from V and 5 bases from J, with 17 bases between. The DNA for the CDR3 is TGTGCCAGCAGCCCGTTTCTTAAGGGCAAGGAGACCCAGTACTTC. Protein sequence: CASSPFLKGKETQYF.

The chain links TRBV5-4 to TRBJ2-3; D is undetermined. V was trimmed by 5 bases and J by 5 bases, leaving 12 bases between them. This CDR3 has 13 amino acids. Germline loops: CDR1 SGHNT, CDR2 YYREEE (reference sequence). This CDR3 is CASSFPLGDTQYF. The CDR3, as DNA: TGTGCCAGCAGTTTCCCCCTGGGAGATACGCAGTATTTT.